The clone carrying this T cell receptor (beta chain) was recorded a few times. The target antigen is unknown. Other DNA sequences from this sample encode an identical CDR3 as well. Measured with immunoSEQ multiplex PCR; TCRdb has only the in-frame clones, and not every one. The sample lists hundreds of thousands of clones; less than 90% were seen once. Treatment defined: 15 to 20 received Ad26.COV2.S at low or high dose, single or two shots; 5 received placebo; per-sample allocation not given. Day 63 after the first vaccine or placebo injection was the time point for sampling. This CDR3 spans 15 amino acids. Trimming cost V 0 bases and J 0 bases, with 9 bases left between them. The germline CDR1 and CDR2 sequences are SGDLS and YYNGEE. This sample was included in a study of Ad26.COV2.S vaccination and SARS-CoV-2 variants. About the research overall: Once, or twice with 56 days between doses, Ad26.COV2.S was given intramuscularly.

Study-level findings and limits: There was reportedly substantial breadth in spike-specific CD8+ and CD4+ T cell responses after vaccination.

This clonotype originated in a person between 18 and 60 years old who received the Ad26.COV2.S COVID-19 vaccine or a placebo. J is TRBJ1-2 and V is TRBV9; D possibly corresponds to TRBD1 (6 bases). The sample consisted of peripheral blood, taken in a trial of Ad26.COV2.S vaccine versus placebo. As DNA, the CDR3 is TGTGCCAGCAGCGTAGTTGGGGGCACTAACTATGGCTACACCTTC. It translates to CASSVVGGTNYGYTF.